This TCR beta chain was captured in a study of neurological immune-mediated disorders. This clonotype showed up many times. TCRdb called the 5' RACE reads again in MiXCR, with one record for every CDR3 protein. Of about 74,000 distinct CDR3 sequences listed, 4% to 6% are singletons. Germline V gene sequence: CDR1 SGHRS, CDR2 YFSETQ. V lost 4 bases to trimming and J lost 9 bases; unmatched junction nucleotides: 5. The CDR3 runs to 13 residues. The sequenced sample consisted of PBMCs. This sequence joins TRBV5-1 and TRBJ2-1; TRBD2 aligns across 9 bases. The clonotype was recovered from a man in his late teens or twenties with multiple sclerosis. The CDR3 protein is CASSRGGGGEQFF. Written as DNA, the CDR3 is TGCGCCAGCAGCCGAGGCGGGGGGGGTGAGCAGTTCTTC.